Below, 26 T cell receptor beta chains from the same sample are listed, as sequenced in a study of breast tumors, draining lymph nodes, adjacent tissues. TCRdb fed the multiplex PCR reads into MiXCR, producing one record per CDR3 protein. The data hold approximately 280,000 distinct CDR3 sequences, with roughly 31% observed a single time. The lymph nodes were axillary draining lymph nodes from breast cancer patients. Sequences were obtained from axillary lymph node tissue. The source is a female donor with breast cancer. Some clones in this sample may be carry-over from other donors' samples.

In this sample, this clonotype turned up a few times. A much bigger clone sits one base away, suggesting this may be a read error. V is TRBV9 and J is TRBJ2-2; D is perhaps TRBD2 (5 bases). Per germline, CDR1 SGDLS and CDR2 YYNGEE. This CDR3 comprises 14 residues. The CDR3: CASSVVAHTGELSF. The DNA for the CDR3 is TGTGCCAGCAGCGTAGTAGCCCACACCGGGGAGCTGTCTTTT.

This clonotype was seen many times. The DNA for the CDR3 is TGCGCCAGCAGCCAAGGCTCCCTGGATACGCAGTATTTT. This sequence encodes CASSQGSLDTQYF. The genes are TRBV4-1 and TRBJ2-3; D gene ambiguous. The germline gives CDR1 MGHRA, CDR2 YSYEKL. The CDR3 covers 13 residues. V was shortened by 1 base and J by 6 bases, with 8 bases between the two germline ends.

In the case of this clonotype: Since the CDR3 does not end with the conserved phenylalanine or tryptophan, this likely comes from a read error. The DNA is left out, because the CDR3 cannot be placed on it with certainty; the CDR3 is given as TCRdb lists it. This sequence joins TRBV7-8 and TRBJ2-5; the D call in the table, TRBD1, was not verified against the DNA. Germline CDR1 and CDR2: SGHVS and FQNEAQ. Both ends counted, the CDR3 spans 11 residues. The CDR3 sequence: CASSLKASGTL.

This clonotype was counted at least ten times. The rearrangement joins TRBV7-9 to TRBJ2-5; D gene uncertain. Between the trimmed V and J ends, which lost 6 bases and 3 bases, there was a span of 2 bases. The CDR3 extends over 10 amino acids. Per germline, CDR1 SEHNR and CDR2 FQNEAQ (reference sequence). As DNA, the CDR3 is TGTGCCAGCAGGGAAGAGACCCAGTACTTC. The encoded protein is CASREETQYF.

Concerning this clonotype itself: A much larger clone differs by one base, so this may be a read error. V is TRBV10-3 and J is TRBJ2-5; the D gene is possibly TRBD1 (6 bases). Looked up from germline, CDR1 is ENHRY and CDR2 is SYGVKD. The CDR3 extends over 12 amino acids. The CDR3 loop reads CVSSRTAETQYF. CDR3 sequence (DNA): TGTGTCAGCAGTCGGACAGCAGAGACCCAGTACTTC.

Only one count was recorded for this clonotype. This may stem from a read error, because a much larger clone lies one nucleotide away. The chain employs TRBV7-2 and TRBJ2-7, with D maybe TRBD2 (6 bases). The ends were cut back, 4 bases at V and 2 bases at J, with 15 bases in the middle. CDR3 length: 15 residues. Germline V gives CDR1 SGHTA, CDR2 FQGNSA. For the CDR3, the DNA is TGTGCCAGCAGCTCTCCGGGACCGGGGGCCTACGAGCAGTACTTC. It specifies CASSSPGPGAYEQYF.

The chain employs TRBV3-1 and TRBJ2-1, with D maybe TRBD2 (7 bases). The germline CDR1 and CDR2 sequences are LGHDT and YNNKEL (reference sequence). CDR3 size: 13 residues. Trimming left V 4 bases short and J 15 bases short, with 19 bases between. The CDR3 DNA is TGTGCCAGCAGCCCCCCCGGACAGCGGGGTTGGTTCTTC. Protein: CASSPPGQRGWFF.

This clonotype was counted ten times or more. V gene TRBV9 combines with J gene TRBJ2-1, with TRBD2 matching over 11 bases. The CDR3 has 17 residues. Germline V CDR1 and CDR2: SGDLS, YYNGEE. J was trimmed by 7 bases and V by 0 bases; bases with no gene match: 9. The CDR3 DNA follows: TGTGCCAGCAGCGTAGTTTCTAGCGGGAGGTTAGGTAATGAGCAGTTCTTC. Translating gives CASSVVSSGRLGNEQFF.

Ten or more counts support this clonotype. The rearrangement uses TRBV10-2 and TRBJ1-5; possible D gene TRBD1, 6 bases. This CDR3 comprises 13 residues. Looked up from germline, CDR1 is WSHSY and CDR2 is SAAADI. The ends were cut back, 10 bases at V and 4 bases at J, with 14 bases in the middle. The CDR3 is CATYRVRNQPQHF. CDR3 DNA sequence: TGCGCCACCTACAGGGTTCGTAATCAGCCCCAGCATTTT.

On this clonotype itself: This may arise from a read error, as a much more abundant clone is one base away. The V gene is TRBV5-6, the J gene TRBJ2-3; tentatively, D is TRBD1 or TRBD2 (5 bases each). From germline, CDR1 is SGHDT and CDR2 YYEEEE. This CDR3 is built from 15 residues. CDR3 in DNA: TGTGCCAGCAGCAAGCCGGGACCCGGCACGGATACGCAGTATTTT. Translating gives CASSKPGPGTDTQYF.

This clonotype was counted at least ten times. This chain joins TRBV7-2 and TRBJ1-6, with 9 bases that match TRBD1. V shed 6 bases, J shed 11 bases, and the junction held 8 bases outside the gene matches. Germline assignment: CDR1 SGHTA and CDR2 FQGNSA. The CDR3 sequence is 14 residues long. The CDR3 spells CASRTGTGSPPLHF. CDR3 sequence (DNA): TGTGCCAGCAGAACCGGGACAGGGTCACCACCCCTCCACTTT. Supplemented by reference TRBV7-2 and TRBJ1-6, the full variable domain reads GAGVSQSPSNKVTEKGKDVELRCDPISGHTALYWYRQSLGQGLEFLIYFQGNSAPDKSGLPSDRFSAERTGGSVSTLTIQRTQQEDSAVYLCASRTGTGSPPLHFGNGTRLTVT.

The chain has TRBV30 and TRBJ1-5; possible D gene TRBD1, 5 bases. The germline V gene has CDR1 GTSNPN and CDR2 SVGIG (reference sequence). The CDR3 totals 16 residues. V was cut by 0 bases and J by 8 bases, with 20 bases left in between. CDR3 nucleotide sequence: TGTGCCTGGAGTGTCCAAGGACGGGGACGAAATAAGCCCCAGCATTTT. This gives the protein CAWSVQGRGRNKPQHF.

About this clonotype itself: A single base separates this from a much larger clone, so it may be a read error. The CDR3 nucleotides are TGTACCAGCAGCTTAGACCGGGCGTCATACGAGCAGTACTTC. Its translation: CTSSLDRASYEQYF. The rearrangement uses TRBV7-2 and TRBJ2-7; D call uncertain. Germline-derived CDR1 and CDR2 are SGHTA and FQGNSA. Trimming shortened V by 1 base and J by 4 bases, and 11 bases separated the two germline ends. This CDR3 comprises 14 residues.

Notes on this clonotype: A read error may produce the germline difference seen at one junction end. The chain couples TRBV25-1 to TRBJ2-7, with 9 nucleotides matching TRBD2. The CDR3 length is 17 residues. Per germline, CDR1 MGHDK and CDR2 SYGVNS. The CDR3 sequence is CASSHISGRHAAYEQCF. In nucleotides, the CDR3 is TGTGCCAGCAGCCATATCAGCGGGAGGCATGCAGCCTACGAGCAGTGCTTC.

This clonotype was detected ten times or more. This chain joins TRBV12-3 or TRBV12-4 and TRBJ2-7; weak D call: TRBD1 (6 bases). The CDR3 length is 14 residues. V was shortened by 6 bases and J by 0 bases, with 12 bases between the two germline ends. CDR3 in amino acids: CASRGQPNSYEQYF. CDR3 coding DNA: TGTGCCAGCAGAGGACAGCCAAACTCCTACGAGCAGTACTTC.

This clonotype was counted ten times or more. The V call is TRBV12-3 or TRBV12-4, the J call TRBJ2-1; D assignment may be TRBD1 or TRBD2 (6 bases each). The V gene lost 3 bases and the J gene lost 7 bases, with 28 bases spanning the gap. The CDR3 spans 19 residues. CDR3 amino acids: CASSFRGRLGVGFGNEQFF. The CDR3 DNA is TGTGCCAGCAGTTTTCGGGGGCGGCTCGGTGTTGGATTTGGAAATGAGCAGTTCTTC.

The CDR3 sequence: CASRRLAGARRTDTQYF. Here the CDR3 DNA reads TGTGCCAGCAGGAGACTAGCGGGAGCGCGGCGCACAGATACGCAGTATTTT. The chain recombines TRBV2 with TRBJ2-3; TRBD2 aligns across 12 bases. This CDR3 has 17 amino acids. Trimming at V came to 6 bases and at J to 1 base, leaving 8 bases not matched to a gene. Germline CDR1 reads SNHLY; CDR2 reads FYNNEI.

This chain joins TRBV20-1 and TRBJ1-1; a possible D gene is TRBD1 (5 bases). The CDR3 length is 11 residues. The V end lost 6 bases, the J end lost 10 bases, and 15 bases lay between the germline ends. Germline V lookup: CDR1 DFQATT, CDR2 SNEGSKA (reference sequence). CDR3 nucleotides: TGCAGTGCAAAATGGGGCCCATTAGCTTTCTTT. Its protein is CSAKWGPLAFF.

V usage is TRBV9 and J usage is TRBJ2-1, with D possibly being TRBD1 or TRBD2 (5 bases each). Germline loops: CDR1 SGDLS, CDR2 YYNGEE. The CDR3 extends over 16 amino acids. Trimming cost V 0 bases and J 6 bases, with 16 bases left between them. CDR3 amino acids: CASSVGEGPGCNEQFF. CDR3 coding DNA: TGTGCCAGCAGCGTAGGAGAGGGACCCGGCTGCAATGAGCAGTTCTTC.

The V call is TRBV6-1, the J call TRBJ1-4; no definite D call. V lost 5 bases and J lost 8, with 21 bases in between. Germline-derived CDR1 and CDR2 are MNHNS and SASEGT. CDR3 length equals 16 residues. The CDR3 DNA sequence: TGTGCCAGCAGTCATAAGGGTGCTCCCCCTGAAGAAAAACTGTTTTTT. Protein: CASSHKGAPPEEKLFF.

This clonotype occurred many times. The chain has TRBV5-7 and TRBJ2-7; D remains unclear. TRBV5-7 is filed as an ORF, its function uncertain. CDR3 length: 12 amino acids. Trimming stripped 1 base from V and 2 bases from J, with 4 bases between. DNA of the CDR3: TGTGCCAGCAGCTTGAGCCCCTACGAGCAGTACTTC. As protein: CASSLSPYEQYF.

The chain recombines TRBV20-1 with TRBJ1-6, with 8 bases identical to TRBD1. The CDR3 consists of 19 residues. Germline-derived CDR1 and CDR2 are DFQATT and SNEGSKA (reference sequence). J was trimmed by 7 bases and V by 4 bases; bases with no gene match: 21. CDR3 in amino acids: CSAIPGLAAGQGGNSPLHF. CDR3 sequence (DNA): TGCAGTGCTATCCCAGGTCTTGCGGCAGGACAGGGAGGAAATTCACCCCTCCACTTT.

In the case of this clonotype: A much larger clone is a single base away; this may be a read error. The chain has TRBV20-1 and TRBJ1-2; D perhaps matches TRBD1 (5 bases). CDR1 is DFQATT and CDR2 is SNEGSKA in the germline V gene (reference sequence). The CDR3 contains 12 residues. The CDR3 reads CSVNRGNYGSTF. CDR3 in DNA: TGCAGTGTGAATCGGGGGAACTATGGCTCCACCTTC.

This clonotype showed up many times. This chain uses TRBV5-8 with TRBJ2-1; 12 bases are shared with TRBD2. Germline trimming cut 2 bases from V and 5 bases from J; bases unmatched to any gene: 14. Germline V gene lookup returns CDR1 SGHTS and CDR2 YDEGEE. The CDR3 covers 19 residues. The CDR3 DNA reads TGTGCCAGCAGCTTAGGTCAGGGGACTAGCGGGTACCCGGACAATGAGCAGTTCTTC. This encodes CASSLGQGTSGYPDNEQFF.

In its sample, this clonotype was seen many times. The V gene is TRBV24-1, the J gene TRBJ2-7, with 7 bases matching TRBD1. Germline values: CDR1 KGHDR, CDR2 SFDVKD. V shed 0 bases and J 1 base; nucleotides not matched to a gene: 5. The CDR3 spans 16 residues. The CDR3 here is CATSDLSRDSSYEQYF. The DNA of the CDR3 is TGTGCCACCAGTGATTTGTCCCGGGACAGTTCCTACGAGCAGTACTTC.

This clonotype was counted at least ten times. The chain combines TRBV5-1 with TRBJ2-1, with TRBD2 matching over 11 bases. The CDR3 has 13 residues. Germline V gives CDR1 SGHRS, CDR2 YFSETQ. V was pared by 3 bases and J by 10 bases, with 3 bases of the junction left unmatched. CDR3 in amino acids: CASSSTSGREQFF. In nucleotides, the CDR3 is TGCGCCAGCAGCTCAACTAGCGGGAGAGAGCAGTTCTTC.